The sequence of this T cell receptor beta chain was determined in a study of regulatory T cells in long-lasting Graves disease. Germline values: CDR1 LGHDT, CDR2 YNNKEL (reference sequence). Trimming at V came to 7 bases and at J to 0 bases, leaving 8 bases not matched to a gene. The CDR3 runs 16 residues. This clonotype was picked up many times. The TCR beta library used iRepertoire HTBI primers with Arm-PCR amplification of CDR3. One entry per CDR3 protein results from TCRdb running MiXCR on the multiplex PCR reads. The sample lists some 500,000 distinct CDR3 sequences, around 16% occurring once. Time point: newly diagnosed GD, antithyroid drugs for less than 3 months. Generation of the TCR library employed RNA extracted from PBMCs. The same data also went into a second study, on T cells in Graves' hyperthyroidism and ophthalmopathy. That work adds: Clinical symptoms, serum thyroxine and TRAb, thyroid ultrasound and orbital computed tomography were used for the diagnoses.

This TCR was recovered from a woman aged 40-60 years with Graves disease. V and J are TRBV3-1 and TRBJ1-1; TRBD1 matches 10 bases. Sequencing used peripheral blood mononuclear cells (PBMCs), obtained at new diagnosis, from a patient treated with antithyroid drugs. CDR3 in DNA: TGTGCCAGCAACGACCGGGACAGGGGTATGAACACTGAAGCTTTCTTT. Its translation is CASNDRDRGMNTEAFF.